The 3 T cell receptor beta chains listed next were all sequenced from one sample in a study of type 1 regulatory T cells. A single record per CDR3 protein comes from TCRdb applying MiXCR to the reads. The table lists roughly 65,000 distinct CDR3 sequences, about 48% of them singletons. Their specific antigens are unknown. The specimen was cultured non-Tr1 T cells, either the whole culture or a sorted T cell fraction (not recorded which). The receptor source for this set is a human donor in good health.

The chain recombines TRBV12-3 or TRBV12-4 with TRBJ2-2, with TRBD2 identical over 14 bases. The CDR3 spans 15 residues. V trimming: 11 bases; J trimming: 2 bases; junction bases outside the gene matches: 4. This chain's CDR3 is CASGLAGVNTGELFF. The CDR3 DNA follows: TGTGCCTCGGGACTAGCGGGGGTAAACACCGGGGAGCTGTTTTTT.

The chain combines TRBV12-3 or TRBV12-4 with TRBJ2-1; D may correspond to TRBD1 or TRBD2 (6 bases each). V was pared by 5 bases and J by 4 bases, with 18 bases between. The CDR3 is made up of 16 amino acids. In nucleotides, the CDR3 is TGTGCCAGCAGTAACGGGGGCCAGGGGAGTTACAATGAGCAGTTCTTC. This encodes CASSNGGQGSYNEQFF.

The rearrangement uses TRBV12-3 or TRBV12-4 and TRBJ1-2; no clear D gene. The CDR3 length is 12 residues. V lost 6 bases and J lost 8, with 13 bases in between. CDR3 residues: CASSPSGFGYTF. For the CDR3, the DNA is TGTGCCAGCAGCCCTTCGGGTTTCGGCTACACCTTC.